The T cell receptor beta chain described here comes from a study of CD8+CD57+ T cells in acquired aplastic anemia. Overall study results and limits: Simpson's diversity of CD8+ cells was not significantly different in patients compared with controls. Twenty-nine CD8+ CDR3 sequences were shared between patients and controls.

Germline loops: CDR1 ENHRY, CDR2 SYGVKD. This CDR3 comprises 12 residues. As regards this clonotype: Its antigen remains unknown. A read error may produce the germline difference seen at one junction end.

Whoever was chosen for sequencing had shown CD8+CD57+ cell expansion by flow cytometry. Investigators profiled TCR beta VDJ and CDR3 from genomic DNA template. TCRdb passed the reads through MiXCR, listing each CDR3 protein once. The data hold approximately 190,000 distinct CDR3 sequences, with approximately 50% observed a single time. The TCR was taken from a human donor with aplastic anemia. Material: sorted CD4+, CD8+, or CD8+CD57+ T cells (not recorded which) from PBMCs. V usage is TRBV10-3 and J usage is TRBJ2-4; D is ambiguous. The CDR3 region is CASSELGKGRYF. In DNA form, the CDR3 reads TGTGCCAGCAGTGAATTGGGGAAGGGCCGGTACTTC.